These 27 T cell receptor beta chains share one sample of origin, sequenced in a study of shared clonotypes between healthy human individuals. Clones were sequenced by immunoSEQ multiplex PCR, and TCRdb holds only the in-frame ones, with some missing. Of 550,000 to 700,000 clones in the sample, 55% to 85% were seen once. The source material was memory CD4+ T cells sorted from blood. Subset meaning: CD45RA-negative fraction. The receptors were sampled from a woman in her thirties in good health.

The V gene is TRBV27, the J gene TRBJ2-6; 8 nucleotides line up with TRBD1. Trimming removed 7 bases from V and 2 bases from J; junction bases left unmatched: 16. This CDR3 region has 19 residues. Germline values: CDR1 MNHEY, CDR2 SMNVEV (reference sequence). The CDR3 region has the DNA TGTGCCAGCACCACGGAGAGCAGGGGGCGCCCCCCTGGGGCCAACGTCCTGACTTTC. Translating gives CASTTESRGRPPGANVLTF.

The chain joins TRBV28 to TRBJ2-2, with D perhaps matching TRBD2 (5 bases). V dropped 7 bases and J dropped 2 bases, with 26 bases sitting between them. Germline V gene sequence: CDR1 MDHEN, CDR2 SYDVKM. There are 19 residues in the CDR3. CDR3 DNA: TGTGCCAGCAAAAATCCGATGGTCGGCGGGCAGACAAACACCGGGGAGCTGTTTTTT. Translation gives CASKNPMVGGQTNTGELFF.

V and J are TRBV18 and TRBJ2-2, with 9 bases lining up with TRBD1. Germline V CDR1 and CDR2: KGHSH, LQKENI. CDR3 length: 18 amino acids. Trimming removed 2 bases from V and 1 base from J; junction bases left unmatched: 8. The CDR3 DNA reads TGTGCCAGCTCACCATCACGACCGGGACAGGGGAACACCGGGGAGCTGTTTTTT. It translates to CASSPSRPGQGNTGELFF.

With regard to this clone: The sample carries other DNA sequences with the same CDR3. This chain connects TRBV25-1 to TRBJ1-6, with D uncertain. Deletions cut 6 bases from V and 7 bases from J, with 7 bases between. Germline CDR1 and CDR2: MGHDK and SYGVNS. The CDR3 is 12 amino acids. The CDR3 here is CASRGQNSPLHF. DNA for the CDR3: TGTGCCAGCAGGGGTCAGAATTCACCCCTCCACTTT. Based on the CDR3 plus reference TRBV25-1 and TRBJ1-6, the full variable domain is EADIYQTPRYLVIGTGKKITLECSQTMGHDKMYWYQQDPGMELHLIHYSYGVNSTEKGDLSSESTVSRIRTEHFPLTLESARPSHTSQYLCASRGQNSPLHFGNGTRLTVT.

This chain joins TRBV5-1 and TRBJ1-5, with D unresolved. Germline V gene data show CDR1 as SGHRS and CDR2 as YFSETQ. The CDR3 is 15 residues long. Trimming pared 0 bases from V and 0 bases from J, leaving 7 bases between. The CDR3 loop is CASSLVGDSNQPQHF. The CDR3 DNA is TGCGCCAGCAGCTTGGTAGGAGATAGCAATCAGCCCCAGCATTTT.

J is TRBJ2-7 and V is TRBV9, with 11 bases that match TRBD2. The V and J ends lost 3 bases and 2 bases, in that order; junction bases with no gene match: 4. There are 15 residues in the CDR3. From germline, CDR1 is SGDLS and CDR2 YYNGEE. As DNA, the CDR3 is TGTGCCAGCAGCGCAGGACTAGCGGGTACCTACGAGCAGTACTTC. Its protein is CASSAGLAGTYEQYF.

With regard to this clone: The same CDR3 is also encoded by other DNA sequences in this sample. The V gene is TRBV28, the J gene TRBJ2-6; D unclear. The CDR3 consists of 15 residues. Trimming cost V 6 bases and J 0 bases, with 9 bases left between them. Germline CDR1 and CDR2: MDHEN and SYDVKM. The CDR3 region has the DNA TGTGCCAGCAGCCTGGGCAGCTCTGGGGCCAACGTCCTGACTTTC. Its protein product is CASSLGSSGANVLTF.

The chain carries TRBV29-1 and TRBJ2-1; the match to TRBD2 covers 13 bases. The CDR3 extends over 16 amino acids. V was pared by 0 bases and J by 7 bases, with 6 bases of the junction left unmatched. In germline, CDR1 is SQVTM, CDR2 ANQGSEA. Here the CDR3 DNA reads TGCAGCGTTGAAGATTATACTAGCGGGAGGGGTAATGAGCAGTTCTTC. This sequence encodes CSVEDYTSGRGNEQFF.

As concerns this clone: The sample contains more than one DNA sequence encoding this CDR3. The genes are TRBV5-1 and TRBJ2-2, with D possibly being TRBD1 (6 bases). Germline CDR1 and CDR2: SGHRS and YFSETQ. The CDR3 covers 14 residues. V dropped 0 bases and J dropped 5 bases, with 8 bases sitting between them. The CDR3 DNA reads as TGCGCCAGCAGCTTGGCCCAGGGGACCGGGGAGCTGTTTTTT. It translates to CASSLAQGTGELFF.

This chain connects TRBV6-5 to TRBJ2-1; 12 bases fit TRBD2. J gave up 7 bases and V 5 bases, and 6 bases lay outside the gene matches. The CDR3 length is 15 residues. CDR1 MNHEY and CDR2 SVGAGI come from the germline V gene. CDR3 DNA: TGTGCCAGCAGTCTAGCGGGAGGGATAATTAATGAGCAGTTCTTC. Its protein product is CASSLAGGIINEQFF.

CDR3 residues: CASSKDSSRTYEQYF. The CDR3 DNA is TGTGCCAGCAGCAAAGATTCGAGCAGGACCTACGAGCAGTACTTC. The chain is built from TRBV21-1 and TRBJ2-7; the tabulated D call, TRBD1, remains unverified against the DNA. TRBV21-1 is assigned pseudogene status. CDR3 length: 15 amino acids.

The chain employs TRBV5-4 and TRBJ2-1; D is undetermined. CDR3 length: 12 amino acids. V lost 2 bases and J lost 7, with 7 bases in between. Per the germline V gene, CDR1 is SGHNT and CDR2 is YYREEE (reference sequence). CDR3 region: CASSFWMNEQFF. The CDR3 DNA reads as TGTGCCAGCAGCTTTTGGATGAATGAGCAGTTCTTC.

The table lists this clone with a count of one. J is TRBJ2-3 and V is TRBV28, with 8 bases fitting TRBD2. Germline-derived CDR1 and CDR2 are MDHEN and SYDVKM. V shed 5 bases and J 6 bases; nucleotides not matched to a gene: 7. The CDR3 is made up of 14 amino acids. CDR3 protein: CASSASGRVDTQYF. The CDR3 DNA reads TGTGCCAGCAGTGCTAGCGGGCGAGTGGATACGCAGTATTTT.

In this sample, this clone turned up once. The CDR3 DNA follows: TGTGCCAGCAGCTTAGGTACCTACGAGCAGTACTTC. It yields the protein CASSLGTYEQYF. The V call is TRBV11-2, the J call TRBJ2-7; D is undetermined. This CDR3 comprises 12 residues. In germline, CDR1 is SGHAT, CDR2 FQNNGV. With 1 base removed from V and 2 bases from J, the gap between germline ends came to 3 bases.

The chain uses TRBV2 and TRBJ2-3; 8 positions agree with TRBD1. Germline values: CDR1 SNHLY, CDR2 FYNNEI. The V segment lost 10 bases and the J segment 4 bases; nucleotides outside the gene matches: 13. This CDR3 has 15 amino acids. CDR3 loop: CATGGRQGSPDTQYF. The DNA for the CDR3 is TGTGCCACAGGGGGCCGACAGGGGAGCCCAGATACGCAGTATTTT. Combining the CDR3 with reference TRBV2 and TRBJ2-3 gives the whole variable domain EPEVTQTPSHQVTQMGQEVILRCVPISNHLYFYWYRQILGQKVEFLVSFYNNEISEKSEIFDDQFSVERPDGSNFTLKIRSTKLEDSAMYFCATGGRQGSPDTQYFGPGTRLTVL.

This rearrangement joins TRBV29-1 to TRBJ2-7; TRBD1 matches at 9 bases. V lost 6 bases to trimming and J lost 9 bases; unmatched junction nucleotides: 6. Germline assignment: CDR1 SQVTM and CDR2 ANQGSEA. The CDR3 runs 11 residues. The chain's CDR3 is CSVPTGGGQYF. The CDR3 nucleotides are TGCAGCGTCCCTACAGGGGGCGGGCAGTACTTC.

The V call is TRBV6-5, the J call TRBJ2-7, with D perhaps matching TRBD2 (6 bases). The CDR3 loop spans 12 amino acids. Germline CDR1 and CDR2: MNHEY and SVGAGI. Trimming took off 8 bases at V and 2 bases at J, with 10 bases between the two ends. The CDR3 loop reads CASGTGAYEQYF. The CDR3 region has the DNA TGTGCCAGCGGAACGGGAGCCTACGAGCAGTACTTC.

CDR3 nucleotides: TGTGCCAGCACCCTTCGTCTTAGCAAGGTCACAGATACGCAGTATTTT. This encodes CASTLRLSKVTDTQYF. The chain carries TRBV27 and TRBJ2-3; no reliable D call. The CDR3 totals 16 residues. V was pared by 7 bases and J by 2 bases, with 19 bases between. Germline V gene data show CDR1 as MNHEY and CDR2 as SMNVEV (reference sequence).

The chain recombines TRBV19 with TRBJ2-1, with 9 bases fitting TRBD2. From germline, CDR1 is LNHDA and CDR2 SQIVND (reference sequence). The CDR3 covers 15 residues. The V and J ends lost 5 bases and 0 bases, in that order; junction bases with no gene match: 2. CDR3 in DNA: TGTGCCAGTAGTTATAGCGGGAGCTCCTACAATGAGCAGTTCTTC. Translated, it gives CASSYSGSSYNEQFF.

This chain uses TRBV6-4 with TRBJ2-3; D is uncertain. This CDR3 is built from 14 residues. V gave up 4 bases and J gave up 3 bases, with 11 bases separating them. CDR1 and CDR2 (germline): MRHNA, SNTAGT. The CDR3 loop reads CASSGTHETDTQYF. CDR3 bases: TGTGCCAGCAGTGGAACGCACGAGACAGATACGCAGTATTTT.

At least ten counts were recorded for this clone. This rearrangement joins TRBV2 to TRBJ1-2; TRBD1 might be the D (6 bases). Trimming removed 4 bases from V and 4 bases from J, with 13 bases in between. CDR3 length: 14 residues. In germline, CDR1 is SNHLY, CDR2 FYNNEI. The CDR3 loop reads CASSAGTQTYGYTF. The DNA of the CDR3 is TGTGCCAGCAGTGCCGGGACACAAACCTATGGCTACACCTTC.

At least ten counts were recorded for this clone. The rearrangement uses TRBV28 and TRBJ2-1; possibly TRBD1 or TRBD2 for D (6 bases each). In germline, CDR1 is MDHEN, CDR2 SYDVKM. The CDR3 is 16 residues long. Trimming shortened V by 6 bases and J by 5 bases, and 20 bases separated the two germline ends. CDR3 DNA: TGTGCCAGCAGCACTCCGAGAGGGGGGCGTCACAATGAGCAGTTCTTC. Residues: CASSTPRGGRHNEQFF.

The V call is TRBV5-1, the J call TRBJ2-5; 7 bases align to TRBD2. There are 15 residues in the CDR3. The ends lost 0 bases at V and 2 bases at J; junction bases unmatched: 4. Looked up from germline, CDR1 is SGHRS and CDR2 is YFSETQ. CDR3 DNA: TGCGCCAGCAGCTTGGTCGGCGGGGGACAAGAGACCCAGTACTTC. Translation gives CASSLVGGGQETQYF.

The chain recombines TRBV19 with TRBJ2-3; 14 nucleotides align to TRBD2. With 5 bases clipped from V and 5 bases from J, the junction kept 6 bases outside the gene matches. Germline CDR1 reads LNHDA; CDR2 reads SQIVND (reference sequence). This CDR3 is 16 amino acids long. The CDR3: CASSPGLAGVGDTQYF. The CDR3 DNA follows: TGTGCCAGTAGTCCGGGACTAGCGGGAGTAGGAGATACGCAGTATTTT.

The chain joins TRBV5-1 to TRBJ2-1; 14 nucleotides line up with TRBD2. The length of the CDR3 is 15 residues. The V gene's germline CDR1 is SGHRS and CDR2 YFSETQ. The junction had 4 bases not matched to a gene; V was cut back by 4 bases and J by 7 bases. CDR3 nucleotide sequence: TGCGCCAGCAGCCGGACTAGCGGGGGGTGGAATGAGCAGTTCTTC. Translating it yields CASSRTSGGWNEQFF.

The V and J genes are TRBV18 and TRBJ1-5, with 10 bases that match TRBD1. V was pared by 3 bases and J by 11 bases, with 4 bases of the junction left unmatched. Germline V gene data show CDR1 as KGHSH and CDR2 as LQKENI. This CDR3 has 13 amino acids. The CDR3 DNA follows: TGTGCCAGCTCACCCGGACAGGGGGAGACCCAGCATTTT. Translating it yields CASSPGQGETQHF.

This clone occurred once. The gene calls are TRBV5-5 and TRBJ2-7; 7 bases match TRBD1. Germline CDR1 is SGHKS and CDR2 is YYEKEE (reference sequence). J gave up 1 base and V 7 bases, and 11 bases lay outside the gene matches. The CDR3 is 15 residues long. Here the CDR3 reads CASGGRQGSSYEQYF. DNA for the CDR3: TGTGCCAGCGGCGGAAGACAGGGATCTTCCTACGAGCAGTACTTC.